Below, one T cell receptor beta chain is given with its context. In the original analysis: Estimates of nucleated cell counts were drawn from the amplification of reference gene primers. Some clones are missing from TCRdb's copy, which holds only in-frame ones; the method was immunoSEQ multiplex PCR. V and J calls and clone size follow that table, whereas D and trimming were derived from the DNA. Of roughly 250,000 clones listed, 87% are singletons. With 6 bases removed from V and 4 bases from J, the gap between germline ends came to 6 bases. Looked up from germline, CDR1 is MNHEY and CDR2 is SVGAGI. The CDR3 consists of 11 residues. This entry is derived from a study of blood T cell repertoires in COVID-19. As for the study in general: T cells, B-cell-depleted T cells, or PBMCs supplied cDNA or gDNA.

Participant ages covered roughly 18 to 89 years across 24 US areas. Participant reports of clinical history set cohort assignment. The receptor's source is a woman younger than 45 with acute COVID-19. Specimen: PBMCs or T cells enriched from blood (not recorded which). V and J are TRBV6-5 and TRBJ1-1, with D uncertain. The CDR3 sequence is CASRAFTEAFF. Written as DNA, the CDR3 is TGTGCCAGCAGAGCGTTCACTGAAGCTTTCTTT.